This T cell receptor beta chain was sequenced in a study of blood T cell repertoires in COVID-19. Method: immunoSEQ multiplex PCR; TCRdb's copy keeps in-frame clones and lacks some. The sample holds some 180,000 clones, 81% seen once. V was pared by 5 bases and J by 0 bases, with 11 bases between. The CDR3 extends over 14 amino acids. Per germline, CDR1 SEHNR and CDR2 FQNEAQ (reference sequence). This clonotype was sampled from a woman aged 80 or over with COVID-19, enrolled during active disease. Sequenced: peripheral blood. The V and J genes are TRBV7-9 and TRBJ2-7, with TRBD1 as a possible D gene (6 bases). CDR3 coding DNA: TGTGCCAGCAGCCCAACAGGGTCCTCCTACGAGCAGTACTTC. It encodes CASSPTGSSYEQYF.